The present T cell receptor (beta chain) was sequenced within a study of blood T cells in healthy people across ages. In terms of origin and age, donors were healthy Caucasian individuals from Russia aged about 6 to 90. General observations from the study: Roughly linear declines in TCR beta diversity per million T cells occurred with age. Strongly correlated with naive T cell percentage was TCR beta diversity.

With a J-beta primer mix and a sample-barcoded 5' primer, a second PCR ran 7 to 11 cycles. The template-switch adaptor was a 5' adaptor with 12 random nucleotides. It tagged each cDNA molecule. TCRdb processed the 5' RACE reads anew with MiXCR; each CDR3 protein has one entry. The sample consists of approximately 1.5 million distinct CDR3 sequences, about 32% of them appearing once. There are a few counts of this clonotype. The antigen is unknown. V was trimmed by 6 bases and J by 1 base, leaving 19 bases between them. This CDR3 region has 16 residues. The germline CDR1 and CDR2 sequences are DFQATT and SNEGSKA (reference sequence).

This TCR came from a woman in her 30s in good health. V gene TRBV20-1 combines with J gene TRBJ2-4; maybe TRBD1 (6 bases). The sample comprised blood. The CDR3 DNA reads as TGCAGTGCCAGCGCCCAGGGGATGTGGGCCAAAAACATTCAGTACTTC. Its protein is CSASAQGMWAKNIQYF.